A single sample gave rise to the 21 T cell receptor beta chains below, sequenced in a study of glioma-infiltrating T cells after dendritic cell vaccination. Sequencing was performed with immunoSEQ multiplex PCR; in TCRdb, only in-frame clones are kept and a portion is missing. The sample contains 90,000 or so clones, about 84% of which appear only once. Sequences were derived from blood, sampled before dendritic cell vaccination. The receptors originated from a human donor with glioblastoma.

The V call is TRBV30, the J call TRBJ2-3, with 11 nucleotides matching TRBD2. This CDR3 comprises 18 residues. J lost 6 bases, V lost 0 bases, and 14 bases had no gene match. Germline V gene sequence: CDR1 GTSNPN, CDR2 SVGIG (reference sequence). The CDR3 DNA reads TGTGCCTGGAGTGTTTTGCTAGCGGGAGGTCCCCCGGGGGATACGCAGTATTTT. Translation gives CAWSVLLAGGPPGDTQYF. Drawing the rest from reference TRBV30 and TRBJ2-3, the complete variable domain is SQTIHQWPATLVQPVGSPLSLECTVEGTSNPNLYWYRQAAGRGLQLLFYSVGIGQISSEVPQNLSASRPQDRQFILSSKKLLLSDSGFYLCAWSVLLAGGPPGDTQYFGPGTRLTVL.

The V gene is TRBV19, the J gene TRBJ2-1, with D perhaps TRBD1 (5 bases). There are 12 residues in the CDR3. V was cut by 5 bases and J by 8 bases, with 10 bases left in between. Looked up from germline, CDR1 is LNHDA and CDR2 is SQIVND (reference sequence). CDR3 loop: CASSSRVDEQFF. Here the CDR3 DNA reads TGTGCCAGTAGTTCCAGGGTTGATGAGCAGTTCTTC.

This clone was counted once. The gene calls are TRBV5-1 and TRBJ2-5, with 7 bases fitting TRBD2. The germline CDR1 and CDR2 sequences are SGHRS and YFSETQ. After removal of 2 bases from V and 5 bases from J, the junction contained 6 bases not matched to a gene. The CDR3 consists of 14 residues. The CDR3 DNA is TGCGCCAGCAGCTTCGGGGGGATGGAGGAGACCCAGTACTTC. This gives the protein CASSFGGMEETQYF.

The gene calls are TRBV5-1 and TRBJ2-5, with a tentative D call TRBD2 (6 bases). CDR3 length equals 15 residues. Germline V gene sequence: CDR1 SGHRS, CDR2 YFSETQ. The V end lost 4 bases, the J end lost 2 bases, and 15 bases lay between the germline ends. The CDR3 DNA reads TGCGCCAGCAGCCCGGAGGGCAGAGATCAAGAGACCCAGTACTTC. Its translation: CASSPEGRDQETQYF.

V usage is TRBV27 and J usage is TRBJ1-1; D is unclear. The CDR3 covers 13 residues. Germline lookup yields CDR1 MNHEY and CDR2 SMNVEV (reference sequence). V was pared by 6 bases and J by 5 bases, with 13 bases between. CDR3 region: CASRPEARTEAFF. DNA for the CDR3: TGTGCCAGCAGACCGGAGGCCCGTACTGAAGCTTTCTTT.

The chain combines TRBV6-5 with TRBJ1-1; weak D call: TRBD1 (5 bases). Germline CDR1 and CDR2: MNHEY and SVGAGI. V was clipped by 0 bases and J by 5 bases, with 13 bases between them. The CDR3 spans 15 residues. In DNA form, the CDR3 reads TGTGCCAGCAGTTACTCGGGCAGGGCGGGGACTGAAGCTTTCTTT. Translated, it gives CASSYSGRAGTEAFF.

The chain combines TRBV18 with TRBJ2-2; TRBD1 matches at 9 bases. This CDR3 contains 20 residues. J was trimmed by 6 bases and V by 1 base; bases with no gene match: 18. Germline values: CDR1 KGHSH, CDR2 LQKENI. Written as DNA, the CDR3 is TGTGCCAGCTCACCACGACCAATAGGGACAGGGCCTATGGAAGCCGGGGAGCTGTTTTTT. Translating gives CASSPRPIGTGPMEAGELFF. The whole variable domain, filled in from reference TRBV18 and TRBJ2-2, reads NAGVMQNPRHLVRRRGQEARLRCSPMKGHSHVYWYRQLPEEGLKFMVYLQKENIIDESGMPKERFSAEFPKEGPSILRIQQVVRGDSAAYFCASSPRPIGTGPMEAGELFFGEGSRLTVL.

This clone appeared a few times. This chain joins TRBV6-5 and TRBJ2-1; 12 bases line up with TRBD2. Germline V gene data show CDR1 as MNHEY and CDR2 as SVGAGI. After removal of 7 bases from V and 7 bases from J, the junction contained 5 bases not matched to a gene. The CDR3 sequence is 14 residues long. The CDR3 spells CASKLAGGRNEQFF. As DNA, the CDR3 is TGTGCCAGCAAACTAGCGGGAGGTCGGAATGAGCAGTTCTTC.

This chain links TRBV4-3 with TRBJ2-4, with 7 bases fitting TRBD1. Germline CDR1 is LGHNA and CDR2 is YSLEER. The ends lost 0 bases at V and 2 bases at J; junction bases unmatched: 7. CDR3 size: 17 residues. CDR3 coding DNA: TGCGCCAGCAGCCAAGATACCCCACAGGGGTCCAAAAACATTCAGTACTTC. This sequence encodes CASSQDTPQGSKNIQYF.

The V gene is TRBV4-1, the J gene TRBJ1-4; D perhaps matches TRBD1 (6 bases). The CDR3 sequence is 15 residues long. Trimming removed 1 base from V and 8 bases from J, with 14 bases in between. Germline V lookup: CDR1 MGHRA, CDR2 YSYEKL. The CDR3 loop is CASSQGGGAREKLFF. CDR3 DNA: TGCGCCAGCAGCCAAGGTGGGGGGGCGCGGGAAAAACTGTTTTTT.

The J gene is TRBJ1-1, the V gene TRBV4-1; tentatively, D is TRBD1 (6 bases). The CDR3 length is 16 residues. V was shortened by 7 bases and J by 2 bases, with 20 bases between the two germline ends. CDR1 and CDR2 (germline): MGHRA, YSYEKL. The CDR3 loop is CASNRPVSGVNTEAFF. CDR3 bases: TGCGCCAGCAACCGTCCGGTGTCAGGGGTTAACACTGAAGCTTTCTTT.

V gene TRBV5-1 combines with J gene TRBJ1-4; perhaps TRBD1 as D (5 bases). The CDR3 consists of 12 residues. The V and J ends lost 0 bases and 11 bases respectively, with 8 bases between them. Germline CDR1 is SGHRS and CDR2 is YFSETQ. CDR3 loop: CASSLGAGKLFF. CDR3 bases: TGCGCCAGCAGCTTGGGGGCAGGGAAACTGTTTTTT.

This rearrangement joins TRBV5-6 to TRBJ2-7, with 7 bases identical to TRBD2. Germline CDR1 is SGHDT and CDR2 is YYEEEE. This CDR3 region has 15 residues. V was pared by 6 bases and J by 0 bases, with 9 bases of the junction left unmatched. The CDR3 protein is CASIAWGGSSYEQYF. In DNA, the CDR3 is TGTGCCAGCATCGCGTGGGGGGGGAGCTCCTACGAGCAGTACTTC.

The V call is TRBV2, the J call TRBJ2-5; the D is unclear. Trimming removed 0 bases at V and 5 bases at J, with 4 bases between. Germline V CDR1 and CDR2: SNHLY, FYNNEI. The CDR3 spans 12 residues. The CDR3 DNA reads TGTGCCAGCAGTGAAGCGCGGGAGACCCAGTACTTC. Protein: CASSEARETQYF.

This chain joins TRBV10-1 and TRBJ1-1; 7 bases are shared with TRBD1. The germline gives CDR1 WNHNN, CDR2 SYGVQD (reference sequence). J gave up 4 bases and V 5 bases, and 7 bases lay outside the gene matches. The CDR3 totals 14 residues. CDR3: CASSPRGLSTEAFF. As DNA, the CDR3 is TGCGCCAGCAGTCCCAGGGGGTTGAGCACTGAAGCTTTCTTT.

The rearrangement links TRBV6-5 to TRBJ1-1; a possible D gene is TRBD1 (6 bases). This CDR3 spans 14 amino acids. The germline gives CDR1 MNHEY, CDR2 SVGAGI. V was pared by 6 bases and J by 5 bases, with 16 bases between. The CDR3 region has the DNA TGTGCCAGCAGACCTAGGGGGGGATCGACTGAAGCTTTCTTT. Encoded protein: CASRPRGGSTEAFF.

J is TRBJ2-1 and V is TRBV5-1, with 16 bases lining up with TRBD2. The CDR3 sequence is 19 residues long. Trimming cost V 4 bases and J 3 bases; bases outside gene matches: 10. CDR1 and CDR2 from the germline V gene are SGHRS and YFSETQ. CDR3 loop: CASSGGLGLAGGFYNEQFF. CDR3 nucleotide sequence: TGCGCCAGCAGCGGGGGCCTGGGACTAGCGGGGGGGTTCTACAATGAGCAGTTCTTC.

The CDR3 DNA reads as TGTGCCAGCAGCTTCGTTGGACAGGGGAAGAACACTGAAGCTTTCTTT. Translating it yields CASSFVGQGKNTEAFF. The chain combines TRBV7-9 with TRBJ1-1, with 9 nucleotides matching TRBD1. This CDR3 is built from 16 residues. Germline V gives CDR1 SEHNR, CDR2 FQNEAQ (reference sequence). The ends lost 3 bases at V and 1 base at J; junction bases unmatched: 6.

The gene calls are TRBV5-1 and TRBJ2-3; possibly TRBD2 for D (6 bases). The CDR3 extends over 15 amino acids. Trimming took off 2 bases at V and 3 bases at J, with 13 bases between the two ends. Per germline, CDR1 SGHRS and CDR2 YFSETQ. DNA for the CDR3: TGCGCCAGCAGCTTCCTTGGGGGGTCTACAGATACGCAGTATTTT. Translated, it gives CASSFLGGSTDTQYF.

V usage is TRBV11-2 and J usage is TRBJ2-3; 10 positions match TRBD2. V dropped 5 bases and J dropped 2; count of bases not matched to a gene: 10. The V gene's germline CDR1 is SGHAT and CDR2 FQNNGV. The CDR3 is 17 amino acids. DNA for the CDR3: TGTGCCAGCAGCCCGGGGGGGAGCGGGAGGGTCACAGATACGCAGTATTTT. Its protein product is CASSPGGSGRVTDTQYF.

This sequence joins TRBV5-1 and TRBJ2-2, with 9 bases lining up with TRBD2. Germline V gene lookup returns CDR1 SGHRS and CDR2 YFSETQ. The CDR3 sequence is 17 residues long. After removal of 0 bases from V and 0 bases from J, the junction contained 3 bases not matched to a gene. CDR3: CASSLGLAGPNTGELFF. CDR3 bases: TGCGCCAGCAGCTTGGGCCTAGCGGGACCGAACACCGGGGAGCTGTTTTTT.